This T cell receptor beta chain was captured in a study of naive and memory T cell subsets. Notes on the study in general: TCR transcript changes with activation or differentiation may affect this RNA method.

The SP2 primer and nested alpha and beta constant region primers amplified ligated cDNA in four rounds. TCRdb independently ran MiXCR on the 5' RACE reads; one entry per CDR3 protein. The profile shows 50,000 to 65,000 distinct CDR3 sequences, about 8.3% of them singletons. TCR cDNA received a 3' ligated oligonucleotide that carried a UMI. Concerning this clonotype itself: Antigen unknown.

The ends were cut back, 1 base at V and 10 bases at J, with 14 bases in the middle. In germline, CDR1 is DFQATT, CDR2 SNEGSKA (reference sequence). CDR3 size: 14 residues. The chain employs TRBV20-1 and TRBJ1-6; no clear D gene. This sequence originates from a female donor in good health. The DNA for the CDR3 is TGCAGTGCTAGAGGGACGTCGGACCGCTCACCCCTCCACTTT. Translation gives CSARGTSDRSPLHF.